Below, 7 T cell receptor beta chains from the same sample are listed, as sequenced in a study of cytomegalovirus exposure and HLA in healthy donors (dated by TCRdb to about 2017). Preparation of the library involved the immunoSEQ multiplex PCR assay. For the multiplex PCR, a mixture combining 60 forward primers for TCR Vbeta segments and 13 reverse primers for TCR Jbeta segments was used. TCRdb took over this immuneACCESS table, retaining in-frame rearrangements with V and J assigned. Such tables are incomplete; in checked studies, under half of the missing clones stem from an unresolved V gene, and the remainder is unexplained. Present in this sample are 150,000 to 200,000 clones, around 80% of which were seen just once. The ten largest clonotypes hold 1.5% to 2% of the sample. The sequencing input was PBMCs. These receptor sequences come from a man younger than 35 in good health and CMV-seronegative.

The CDR3 sequence is CASSPKSTARLIIKQYF. CDR3 bases: TGTGCCAGCAGTCCGAAAAGCACAGCCCGTTTGATTATTAAGCAGTACTTC. The genes are TRBV11-2 and TRBJ2-7; unclear D gene. The CDR3 loop spans 17 amino acids. V lost 6 bases and J 8 bases, leaving 29 bases between the germline ends. Germline CDR1 SGHAT, CDR2 FQNNGV.

The chain is built from TRBV10-2 and TRBJ2-7, with 10 positions matching TRBD2. CDR1 WSHSY and CDR2 SAAADI come from the germline V gene. This CDR3 contains 14 residues. J gave up 4 bases and V 8 bases, and 8 bases lay outside the gene matches. CDR3 bases: TGCGCCAGCCAGCTAGCGGGAGATAGATACGAGCAGTACTTC. Translating it yields CASQLAGDRYEQYF.

The rearrangement uses TRBV29-1 and TRBJ1-1; no definite D call. This CDR3 region has 13 residues. Germline V lookup: CDR1 SQVTM, CDR2 ANQGSEA. Trimming pared 3 bases from V and 1 base from J, leaving 9 bases between. The CDR3 coding sequence is TGCAGCGTTGATTTAGGGAGGAACACTGAAGCTTTCTTT. It yields the protein CSVDLGRNTEAFF.

This rearrangement joins TRBV19 to TRBJ2-5, with D maybe TRBD1 (5 bases). This CDR3 comprises 14 residues. Trimming pared 2 bases from V and 5 bases from J, leaving 12 bases between. CDR1 is LNHDA, CDR2 SQIVND, per germline (reference sequence). CDR3 in amino acids: CASSIQGATETQYF. The CDR3 region has the DNA TGTGCCAGTAGTATACAGGGTGCGACGGAGACCCAGTACTTC.

The rearrangement uses TRBV7-2 and TRBJ2-3; D remains unclear. The CDR3 loop spans 16 amino acids. Germline V lookup: CDR1 SGHTA, CDR2 FQGNSA. V lost 7 bases to trimming and J lost 3 bases, with 20 bases between them. This CDR3 reads CASTLRLLPSTDTQYF. As DNA, the CDR3 is TGTGCCAGCACCCTCAGATTGCTGCCCTCAACAGATACGCAGTATTTT.

The chain has TRBV15 and TRBJ2-7; D possibly corresponds to TRBD2 (5 bases). There are 15 residues in the CDR3. The germline V gene encodes CDR1 LNHNV and CDR2 YYDKDF (reference sequence). The germline V and J ends were trimmed by 1 base and 3 bases, with 13 bases remaining between them. The CDR3 protein is CATSRAEERNYEQYF. The DNA for the CDR3 is TGTGCCACCAGCAGAGCCGAGGAGCGGAACTACGAGCAGTACTTC.

The J gene is TRBJ1-4, the V gene TRBV19; 8 bases fit TRBD1. The V gene's germline CDR1 is LNHDA and CDR2 SQIVND (reference sequence). Trimming at V came to 2 bases and at J to 0 bases, leaving 8 bases not matched to a gene. The CDR3 contains 18 residues. The CDR3 loop is CASSIPGQEPSTNEKLFF. The CDR3 DNA follows: TGTGCCAGTAGTATACCGGGACAGGAACCTTCAACTAATGAAAAACTGTTTTTT. The full variable domain, completed using reference TRBV19 and TRBJ1-4, is DGGITQSPKYLFRKEGQNVTLSCEQNLNHDAMYWYRQDPGQGLRLIYYSQIVNDFQKGDIAEGYSVSREKKESFPLTVTSAQKNPTAFYLCASSIPGQEPSTNEKLFFGSGTQLSVL.